Described below is a single TCR beta chain sequence and its context. TCRdb's copy holds only in-frame clones and misses some; the assay was immunoSEQ multiplex PCR. The sample records about 430,000 clones, more than 80% being singletons. The data originate from a study of blood T cell repertoires in COVID-19. This CDR3 has 12 amino acids. The germline CDR1 and CDR2 sequences are MNHEY and SMNVEV (reference sequence). V trimming: 6 bases; J trimming: 2 bases; junction bases outside the gene matches: 1. Sequencing used PBMCs or T cells enriched from blood (not recorded which). This chain uses TRBV27 with TRBJ2-7, with TRBD1 matching 7 bases. This sequence was found in a man aged 30 to 45 who had recovered from COVID-19. This CDR3 reads CASRDRTYEQYF. The CDR3, as DNA: TGTGCCAGCAGGGACAGGACCTACGAGCAGTACTTC.